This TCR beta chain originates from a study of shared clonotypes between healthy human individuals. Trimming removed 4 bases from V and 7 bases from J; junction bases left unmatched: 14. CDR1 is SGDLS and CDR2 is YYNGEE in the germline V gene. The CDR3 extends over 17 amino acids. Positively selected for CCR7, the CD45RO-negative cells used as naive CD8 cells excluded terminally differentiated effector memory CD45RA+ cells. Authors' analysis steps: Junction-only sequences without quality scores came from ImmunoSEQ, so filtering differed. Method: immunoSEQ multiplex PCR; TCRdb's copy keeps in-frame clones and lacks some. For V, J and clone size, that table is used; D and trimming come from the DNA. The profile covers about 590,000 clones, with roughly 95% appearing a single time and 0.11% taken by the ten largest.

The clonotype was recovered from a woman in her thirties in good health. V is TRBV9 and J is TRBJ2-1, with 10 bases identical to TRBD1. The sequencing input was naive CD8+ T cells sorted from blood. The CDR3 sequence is CASSSRTPGQGINEQFF. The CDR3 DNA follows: TGTGCCAGCAGCTCCCGAACGCCGGGACAGGGGATAAATGAGCAGTTCTTC.